These 16 T cell receptor beta chains were all obtained from the same sample, sequenced in a study of T cells after yellow fever vaccination. TCRdb passed the 5' RACE reads through MiXCR, listing each CDR3 protein once. This sample yields hundreds of thousands of distinct CDR3 sequences, of which over 15% are seen a single time; 15% to 20% belongs to the top ten. The material sequenced was PBMCs, taken before the yellow fever booster vaccination. These receptor sequences come from a man between 18 and 29 years old who received the YFV17D yellow fever vaccine.

The J gene is TRBJ2-1, the V gene TRBV29-1; D uncertain. Germline V gene sequence: CDR1 SQVTM, CDR2 ANQGSEA. This CDR3 is 9 amino acids long. Deletions cut 3 bases from V and 15 bases from J, with 9 bases between. Here the CDR3 reads CSVDLGSFF. CDR3 coding DNA: TGCAGCGTTGATCTGGGATCGTTCTTC.

The rearrangement links TRBV7-3 to TRBJ1-1; possible D gene TRBD1, 5 bases. The CDR3 covers 17 residues. Germline CDR1 is SGHTA and CDR2 is FQGTGA. V lost 2 bases and J 3 bases, leaving 19 bases between the germline ends. The CDR3 sequence: CASSLYAGGRGDTEAFF. CDR3 coding DNA: TGTGCCAGCAGCTTATACGCCGGGGGGAGGGGAGACACTGAAGCTTTCTTT. Full variable domain (rest looked up from reference TRBV7-3 and TRBJ1-1): GAGVSQTPSNKVTEKGKYVELRCDPISGHTALYWYRQSLGQGPEFLIYFQGTGAADDSGLPNDRFFAVRPEGSVSTLKIQRTERGDSAVYLCASSLYAGGRGDTEAFFGQGTRLTVV.

This clonotype came up a few times. The V call is TRBV19, the J call TRBJ1-1, with no clear D. V dropped 1 base and J dropped 1 base, with 10 bases sitting between them. This CDR3 spans 15 amino acids. CDR1 and CDR2 from the germline V gene are LNHDA and SQIVND (reference sequence). DNA for the CDR3: TGTGCCAGTAGTATAGGGGCAGGTTGGAACACTGAAGCTTTCTTT. It specifies CASSIGAGWNTEAFF.

This clonotype turned up a few times. V and J are TRBV29-1 and TRBJ2-3, with 7 bases identical to TRBD2. The length of the CDR3 is 15 residues. Germline CDR1 is SQVTM and CDR2 is ANQGSEA. Losses at the gene ends were 6 bases for V and 5 bases for J; bases not matched to a gene: 14. The CDR3 spells CSVASGAPIGDTQYF. As DNA, the CDR3 is TGCAGCGTAGCAAGCGGGGCGCCAATCGGAGATACGCAGTATTTT.

In its sample, this clonotype was seen a few times. The genes are TRBV7-6 and TRBJ2-2; D ambiguous. The germline V and J ends were trimmed by 0 bases and 8 bases, with 7 bases remaining between them. CDR3 length: 13 residues. The germline gives CDR1 SGHVS, CDR2 FNYEAQ. The CDR3 coding sequence is TGTGCCAGCAGCTTAGCGGTTCGAGGGGAGCTGTTTTTT. This gives the protein CASSLAVRGELFF.

J is TRBJ1-1 and V is TRBV12-3 or TRBV12-4; no clear D. CDR3 length equals 11 residues. With 5 bases removed from V and 4 bases from J, the gap between germline ends came to 5 bases. CDR3 loop: CASSPATEAFF. The CDR3 DNA reads TGTGCCAGCAGTCCCGCCACTGAAGCTTTCTTT.

The chain couples TRBV5-8 to TRBJ1-2, with D perhaps matching TRBD1 (5 bases). The CDR3 totals 12 residues. The germline gives CDR1 SGHTS, CDR2 YDEGEE. Trimming removed 7 bases from V and 7 bases from J, with 14 bases in between. The CDR3, as DNA: TGTGCCAGCGCCCCGGGGGGAGGTGGCTACACCTTC. As protein: CASAPGGGGYTF.

This clonotype was seen a few times. The rearrangement links TRBV11-2 to TRBJ2-3, with D perhaps matching TRBD2 (6 bases). Trimming stripped 1 base from V and 3 bases from J, with 17 bases between. The CDR3 spans 17 residues. CDR1 is SGHAT and CDR2 is FQNNGV in the germline V gene. CDR3 DNA sequence: TGTGCCAGCAGCTTAGGACTAGGAGGGGAGCTGACAGATACGCAGTATTTT. Its translation: CASSLGLGGELTDTQYF.

This clonotype was seen a few times. The rearrangement uses TRBV4-3 and TRBJ1-1; 10 nucleotides align to TRBD1. The CDR3 loop spans 15 amino acids. The germline CDR1 and CDR2 sequences are LGHNA and YSLEER. Trimming at V came to 4 bases and at J to 4 bases, leaving 6 bases not matched to a gene. CDR3 sequence: CASSRARTGGTEAFF. DNA of the CDR3: TGCGCCAGCAGCCGAGCCAGGACAGGGGGCACTGAAGCTTTCTTT.

This clonotype was picked up many times. J is TRBJ1-3 and V is TRBV5-1; D gene ambiguous. Germline CDR1 SGHRS, CDR2 YFSETQ. The CDR3 consists of 13 residues. V was clipped by 4 bases and J by 3 bases, with 8 bases between them. The DNA for the CDR3 is TGCGCCAGCAGCCTCCAAGATGGAAACACCATATATTTT. Translated, it gives CASSLQDGNTIYF.

The chain couples TRBV7-2 to TRBJ2-7, with 7 bases matching TRBD2. J was trimmed by 4 bases and V by 3 bases; bases with no gene match: 9. Germline V CDR1 and CDR2: SGHTA, FQGNSA. The CDR3 loop spans 15 amino acids. The chain's CDR3 is CASSFMASGGYEQYF. The DNA for the CDR3 is TGTGCCAGCAGCTTTATGGCTAGCGGTGGTTACGAGCAGTACTTC.

The V and J genes are TRBV29-1 and TRBJ1-1; the D gene is possibly TRBD1 (6 bases). The CDR3 totals 14 residues. The V and J ends lost 7 bases and 4 bases respectively, with 19 bases between them. The germline CDR1 and CDR2 sequences are SQVTM and ANQGSEA. CDR3 bases: TGCAGCGCCCACTTCGGGGGCCGGGGCACTGAAGCTTTCTTT. Translated: CSAHFGGRGTEAFF. Filled out from reference TRBV29-1 and TRBJ1-1, the complete variable domain reads SAVISQKPSRDICQRGTSLTIQCQVDSQVTMMFWYRQQPGQSLTLIATANQGSEATYESGFVIDKFPISRPNLTFSTLTVSNMSPEDSSIYLCSAHFGGRGTEAFFGQGTRLTVV.

This clonotype came up many times. The V call is TRBV27, the J call TRBJ2-1; 11 nucleotides align to TRBD2. The CDR3 runs 16 residues. V trimming: 5 bases; J trimming: 3 bases; junction bases outside the gene matches: 6. Germline-derived CDR1 and CDR2 are MNHEY and SMNVEV (reference sequence). DNA of the CDR3: TGTGCCAGCAGTGCCCTGACTAGCGGGGTCTACAATGAGCAGTTCTTC. Translation: CASSALTSGVYNEQFF.

This clonotype came up a few times. The chain employs TRBV7-8 and TRBJ2-2; the match to TRBD1 covers 7 bases. J was trimmed by 1 base and V by 5 bases; bases with no gene match: 4. The CDR3 consists of 15 residues. Germline V CDR1 and CDR2: SGHVS, FQNEAQ. CDR3 nucleotides: TGTGCCAGCAGCCAGACAGGGATGAACACCGGGGAGCTGTTTTTT. Protein product: CASSQTGMNTGELFF.

The V call is TRBV7-9, the J call TRBJ2-1; TRBD2 matches at 9 bases. Germline CDR1 is SEHNR and CDR2 is FQNEAQ (reference sequence). The CDR3 has 13 amino acids. V gave up 10 bases and J gave up 1 base; unmatched junction bases: 2. CDR3 loop: CATLAGSYNEQFF. The CDR3 DNA is TGTGCCACCCTAGCGGGGTCCTACAATGAGCAGTTCTTC.

V gene TRBV6-2 or TRBV6-3 combines with J gene TRBJ1-1, with D uncertain. This CDR3 contains 14 residues. CDR1 MNHEY and CDR2 SVGEGT come from the germline V gene. Trimming removed 3 bases from V and 6 bases from J, with 14 bases in between. The CDR3 loop is CASSYWDEVAEAFF. As DNA, the CDR3 is TGTGCCAGCAGTTATTGGGATGAGGTAGCTGAAGCTTTCTTT.